This passage covers 8 T cell receptor beta chains from one sample sequenced in a study of vaccination effects on CD4 cells after COVID-19 (dated by TCRdb to 2021 to 2024). The receptor library was made with the immunoSEQ multiplex PCR assay. TCRdb took this table from immuneACCESS and kept in-frame rearrangements with V and J called. Such tables lack part of the clones; where checked against another copy, unresolved V genes explain under half of the gap, and the rest is unexplained. Within this sample are some 63,000 clones, with approximately 72% of them counted one time only. In total, the top ten clones hold roughly 23% of the sample. No antigen is known for these receptors. After around eleven days of culture, CD4+ T cells were isolated with the EasySep CD4+ T cell isolation kit. The sample in question was CD4+ T cells from PBMCs cultured without peptide, obtained before COVID-19 vaccination. The receptor set was obtained from a human donor who had a prior SARS-CoV-2 infection.

This sequence joins TRBV24-1 and TRBJ2-5; D might be TRBD1 or TRBD2, each matching 6 bases. The CDR3 has 16 amino acids. V shed 3 bases and J shed 1 base, with 14 bases lying between them. The germline V gene has CDR1 KGHDR and CDR2 SFDVKD. In DNA, the CDR3 is TGTGCCACCAGTGATACCAAACAGGGAGGCCAAGAGACCCAGTACTTC. Encoded protein: CATSDTKQGGQETQYF.

V gene TRBV7-2 combines with J gene TRBJ1-3; D is possibly TRBD1 (6 bases). Germline CDR1 SGHTA, CDR2 FQGNSA. The ends were cut back, 5 bases at V and 4 bases at J, with 9 bases in the middle. CDR3 size: 13 residues. The CDR3 nucleotides are TGTGCCAGCAGCGCGGGACAAGGAAACACCATATATTTT. Translated, it gives CASSAGQGNTIYF.

This clone has just a few counts. The chain employs TRBV7-9 and TRBJ1-1; 8 bases are a match to TRBD1. In germline, CDR1 is SEHNR, CDR2 FQNEAQ (reference sequence). Trimming cost V 5 bases and J 10 bases; bases outside gene matches: 3. This CDR3 has 11 residues. CDR3 sequence reads: CASSRTGGAFF. The CDR3 DNA reads TGTGCCAGCAGCCGTACAGGGGGAGCTTTCTTT.

J is TRBJ2-5 and V is TRBV12-3 or TRBV12-4, with TRBD2 matching over 11 bases. Losses at the gene ends were 6 bases for V and 4 bases for J; bases not matched to a gene: 1. This CDR3 comprises 13 residues. CDR3 bases: TGTGCCAGCAGGCTAGCGGGAGGAGAGACCCAGTACTTC. The encoded protein is CASRLAGGETQYF.

V usage is TRBV5-1 and J usage is TRBJ2-7; D possibly corresponds to TRBD2 (6 bases). The ends were cut back, 3 bases at V and 5 bases at J, with 15 bases in the middle. The germline V gene has CDR1 SGHRS and CDR2 YFSETQ. This CDR3 is 14 amino acids long. In DNA, the CDR3 is TGCGCCAGCAGCTCTATACCGGGAGACCACGAGCAGTACTTC. Protein sequence: CASSSIPGDHEQYF.

V gene TRBV12-5 combines with J gene TRBJ2-3; D may be TRBD1 (5 bases). Germline lookup yields CDR1 LGHNT and CDR2 FRNRAP. This CDR3 is built from 15 residues. V was cut by 3 bases and J by 0 bases, with 10 bases left in between. CDR3 nucleotide sequence: TGTGCTAGTGGTTTCTCAGGGCTCAGCACAGATACGCAGTATTTT. Translated, it gives CASGFSGLSTDTQYF.

The J gene is TRBJ2-2, the V gene TRBV9; D not certain. The CDR3 is made up of 16 amino acids. With 4 bases removed from V and 6 bases from J, the gap between germline ends came to 19 bases. Germline assignment: CDR1 SGDLS and CDR2 YYNGEE. The CDR3 DNA is TGTGCCAGCAGCCGAACGAGGCGCCCGGTCGCCGGGGAGCTGTTTTTT. Translation gives CASSRTRRPVAGELFF.

This chain connects TRBV7-2 to TRBJ2-3; D call uncertain. CDR1 and CDR2 (germline): SGHTA, FQGNSA. CDR3 size: 13 residues. V was shortened by 0 bases and J by 5 bases, with 6 bases between the two germline ends. CDR3 bases: TGTGCCAGCAGCTTAGCATCCATAGATACGCAGTATTTT. Protein product: CASSLASIDTQYF.